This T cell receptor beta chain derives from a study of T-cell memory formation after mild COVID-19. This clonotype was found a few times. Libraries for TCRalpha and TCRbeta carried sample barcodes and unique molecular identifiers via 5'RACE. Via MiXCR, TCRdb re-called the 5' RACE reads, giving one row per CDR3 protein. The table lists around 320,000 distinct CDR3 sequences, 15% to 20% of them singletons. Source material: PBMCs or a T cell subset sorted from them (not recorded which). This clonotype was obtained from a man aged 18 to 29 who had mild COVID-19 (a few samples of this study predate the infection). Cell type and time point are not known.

CDR3 loop: CASSFRDTDTQYF. Here the CDR3 DNA reads TGTGCCAGCAGCTTTCGGGACACAGATACGCAGTATTTT. The chain is built from TRBV7-2 and TRBJ2-3; maybe TRBD2 (5 bases). CDR1 and CDR2 (germline): SGHTA, FQGNSA. V lost 3 bases and J 2 bases, leaving 6 bases between the germline ends. The CDR3 totals 13 residues.